These 3 T cell receptor beta chains came from one sample sequenced in a study of blood T cells in healthy people across ages. A second PCR of roughly 7 to 11 cycles used a sample-barcoded 5' primer and a J-beta primer mix. Using its own MiXCR run on the 5' RACE reads, TCRdb lists one record per CDR3 protein. The sample gives nearly 1 million distinct CDR3 sequences, roughly half of which show up once; roughly 23% is in the top ten. Sample: blood. The source is a woman aged 60-70 years in good health.

The chain uses TRBV6-2 or TRBV6-3 and TRBJ1-6; no firm D call. V was pared by 2 bases and J by 10 bases, with 9 bases between. Germline CDR1 and CDR2: MNHEY and SVGEGT. This CDR3 is 13 amino acids long. The CDR3 region has the DNA TGTGCCAGCAGTTACCCTATAGGATCACCCCTCCACTTT. It specifies CASSYPIGSPLHF.

The chain has TRBV29-1 and TRBJ2-5; D not certain. Germline-derived CDR1 and CDR2 are SQVTM and ANQGSEA. Trimming shortened V by 6 bases and J by 4 bases, and 3 bases separated the two germline ends. This CDR3 region has 9 residues. The CDR3 is CSVRETQYF. CDR3 bases: TGCAGCGTGAGAGAGACCCAGTACTTC. The full variable domain, in which reference TRBV29-1 and TRBJ2-5 provide the parts outside the CDR3, is SAVISQKPSRDICQRGTSLTIQCQVDSQVTMMFWYRQQPGQSLTLIATANQGSEATYESGFVIDKFPISRPNLTFSTLTVSNMSPEDSSIYLCSVRETQYFGPGTRLLVL.

V is TRBV15 and J is TRBJ2-3; 8 bases fit TRBD2. CDR3 length: 15 residues. Germline assignment: CDR1 LNHNV and CDR2 YYDKDF (reference sequence). The trim removed 1 base at V and 4 bases at J, leaving 4 bases unmatched. The CDR3 reads CATSRVSGGPDTQYF. The DNA of the CDR3 is TGTGCCACCAGCAGAGTTTCGGGAGGGCCAGATACGCAGTATTTT.